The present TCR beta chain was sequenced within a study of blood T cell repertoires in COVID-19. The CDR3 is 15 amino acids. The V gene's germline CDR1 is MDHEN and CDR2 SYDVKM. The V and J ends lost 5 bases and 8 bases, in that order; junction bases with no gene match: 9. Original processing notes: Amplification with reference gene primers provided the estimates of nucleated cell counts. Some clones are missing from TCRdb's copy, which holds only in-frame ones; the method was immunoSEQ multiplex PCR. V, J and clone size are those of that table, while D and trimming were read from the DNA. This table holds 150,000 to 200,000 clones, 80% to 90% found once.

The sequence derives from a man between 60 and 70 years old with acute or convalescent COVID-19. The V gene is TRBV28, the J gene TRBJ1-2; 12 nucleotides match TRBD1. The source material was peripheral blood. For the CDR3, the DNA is TGTGCCAGCAGTCCCCGGGACAGGGGGCTCGGGGGCTACACCTTC. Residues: CASSPRDRGLGGYTF.